These 6 T cell receptor beta chains share one sample of origin, sequenced in a study of T cell repertoires in cytomegalovirus infection. From the reads, TCRdb called clonotypes with MiXCR, one entry per CDR3 protein. The sample carries fewer than 200,000 distinct CDR3 sequences, approximately 15% recorded once. Sequenced material: PBMCs. The source of these receptors is a human donor in good health (CMV status not recorded). Some clones in this sample may be carry-over from other donors' samples.

This clonotype was recorded at least ten times. The chain couples TRBV28 to TRBJ1-1; D unresolved. Trimming left V 3 bases short and J 1 base short, with 12 bases between. The CDR3 is made up of 15 amino acids. The V gene's germline CDR1 is MDHEN and CDR2 SYDVKM. The CDR3 reads CASSFDGLRNTEAFF. The DNA for the CDR3 is TGTGCCAGCAGTTTCGATGGGCTGAGGAACACTGAAGCTTTCTTT. Supplemented by reference TRBV28 and TRBJ1-1, the full variable domain reads DVKVTQSSRYLVKRTGEKVFLECVQDMDHENMFWYRQDPGLGLRLIYFSYDVKMKEKGDIPEGYSVSREKKERFSLILESASTNQTSMYLCASSFDGLRNTEAFFGQGTRLTVV.

The chain links TRBV15 to TRBJ1-5, with TRBD1 matching over 9 bases. This CDR3 spans 12 amino acids. Losses at the gene ends were 11 bases for V and 4 bases for J; bases not matched to a gene: 3. Germline CDR1 reads LNHNV; CDR2 reads YYDKDF (reference sequence). Here the CDR3 DNA reads TGTGCCGCCGGACAGGGGAATCAGCCCCAGCATTTT. Its translation: CAAGQGNQPQHF.

Comments on this clonotype: A much larger clone differs from this one at a single base, so this may be a read error. The J gene is TRBJ2-1, the V gene TRBV7-3, with D possibly matching TRBD2 (6 bases). Germline-derived CDR1 and CDR2 are SGHTA and FQGTGA. The CDR3 sequence is 13 residues long. CDR3 sequence (DNA): TGTGCCAGCAGCTTAAGCGGGGTCGATGAGCAGTGCTTC. It yields the protein CASSLSGVDEQCF.

The V gene is TRBV20-1, the J gene TRBJ2-3; D is perhaps TRBD1 (5 bases). Germline values: CDR1 DFQATT, CDR2 SNEGSKA (reference sequence). The CDR3 runs to 15 residues. V lost 6 bases and J lost 5, with 21 bases in between. The CDR3 region is CSAIRQLVGRDTQYF. Here the CDR3 DNA reads TGCAGTGCGATAAGACAGCTGGTAGGAAGAGATACGCAGTATTTT.

As for this clonotype: Given a much more abundant clone one base away, this may be a read error. CDR3 residues: CANSSDRASYNEQFF. The DNA of the CDR3 is TGTGCCAACAGTTCAGACAGGGCCTCCTACAATGAGCAGTTCTTC. The chain combines TRBV7-3 with TRBJ2-1; TRBD1 matches 7 bases. Germline assignment: CDR1 SGHTA and CDR2 FQGTGA. Losses at the gene ends were 10 bases for V and 0 bases for J; bases not matched to a gene: 9. The CDR3 has 15 amino acids.

In its sample, this clonotype was seen many times. CDR3 sequence reads: CASSERLAPNSPLHF. The CDR3 DNA follows: TGTGCCAGCAGTGAACGGCTCGCCCCTAATTCACCCCTCCACTTT. The chain uses TRBV2 and TRBJ1-6; D call uncertain. Trimming took 2 bases from V and 6 from J, leaving 11 bases between them. CDR1 SNHLY and CDR2 FYNNEI come from the germline V gene. There are 15 residues in the CDR3.